This T cell receptor beta chain was recorded in a study of technical replicates of blood from a few donors. The method was immunoSEQ multiplex PCR; TCRdb's version includes in-frame clones alone and lacks a portion of them. Here the sample spans under 110,000 clones, over 90% being singletons. Trimming shortened V by 8 bases and J by 4 bases, and 11 bases separated the two germline ends. The V gene's germline CDR1 is DFQATT and CDR2 SNEGSKA (reference sequence). The CDR3 is 11 amino acids. Sample: T cells isolated from PBMCs. The TCR originated in a human donor in good health. This chain connects TRBV20-1 to TRBJ2-5, with D perhaps matching TRBD1 (7 bases). The CDR3 loop reads CSPRGAETQYF. CDR3 nucleotide sequence: TGCAGTCCCAGGGGGGCAGAGACCCAGTACTTC.